This T cell receptor beta chain comes out of a study of cytomegalovirus exposure and HLA in healthy donors. Study-wide results and limits: The study put some 160 TCR beta chains on its list as cytomegalovirus-associated. Association of a missense DCLRE1C variant with TCR beta V- and J-gene trimming was reported in a later analysis. Association with HLA alleles at 0.05 false discovery rate was found for roughly 17,000 TCR beta sequences in a later analysis.

V dropped 6 bases and J dropped 6 bases, with 15 bases sitting between them. CDR3 length: 12 amino acids. CDR1 is SQVTM, CDR2 ANQGSEA, per germline. As for this clone: The antigen is undetermined.

PCR amplification relied on 60 Vbeta primers (plus 13 Jbeta primers). Profiling relied on immunoSEQ multiplex PCR, and the TCRdb table lists in-frame clones only, not all of them. The sample holds roughly 100,000 clones, 71% seen once. Sample: PBMCs. This receptor was obtained from a female donor in good health and CMV-seronegative. The chain recombines TRBV29-1 with TRBJ2-7; tentatively, D is TRBD2 (5 bases). DNA of the CDR3: TGCAGCGTCCCTGGATGGGCGGGCGAGCAGTACTTC. Protein: CSVPGWAGEQYF.